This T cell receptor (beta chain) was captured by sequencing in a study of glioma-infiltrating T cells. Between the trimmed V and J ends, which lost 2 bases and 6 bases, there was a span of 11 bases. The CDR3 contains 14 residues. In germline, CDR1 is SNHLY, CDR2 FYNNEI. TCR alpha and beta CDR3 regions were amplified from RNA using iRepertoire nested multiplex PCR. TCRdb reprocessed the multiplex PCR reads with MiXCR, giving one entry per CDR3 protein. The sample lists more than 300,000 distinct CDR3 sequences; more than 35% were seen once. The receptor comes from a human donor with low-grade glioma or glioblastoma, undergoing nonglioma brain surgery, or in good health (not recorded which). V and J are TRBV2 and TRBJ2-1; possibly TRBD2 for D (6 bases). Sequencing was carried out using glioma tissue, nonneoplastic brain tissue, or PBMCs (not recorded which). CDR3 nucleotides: TGTGCCAGCAGTGAATGGCTAGCGCTCAATGAGCAGTTCTTC. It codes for CASSEWLALNEQFF.